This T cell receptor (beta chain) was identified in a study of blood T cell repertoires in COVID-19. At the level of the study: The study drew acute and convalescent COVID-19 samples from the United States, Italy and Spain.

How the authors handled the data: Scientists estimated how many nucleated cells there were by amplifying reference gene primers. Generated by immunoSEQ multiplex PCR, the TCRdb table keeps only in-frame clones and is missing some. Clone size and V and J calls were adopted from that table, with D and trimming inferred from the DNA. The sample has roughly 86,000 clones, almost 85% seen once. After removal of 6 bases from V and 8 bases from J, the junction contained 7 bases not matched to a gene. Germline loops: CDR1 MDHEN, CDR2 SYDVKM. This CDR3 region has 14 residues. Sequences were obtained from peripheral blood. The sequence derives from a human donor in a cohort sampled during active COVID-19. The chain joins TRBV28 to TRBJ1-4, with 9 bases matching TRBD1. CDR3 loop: CASSPTGGTEKLFF. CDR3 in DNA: TGTGCCAGCAGCCCGACAGGGGGAACGGAAAAACTGTTTTTT.